One sample yielded the 23 T cell receptor beta chains listed below, sequenced in a study of blood T cell repertoires in COVID-19. Assay used: immunoSEQ multiplex PCR; TCRdb lists only in-frame clones, some missing. Here the sample spans nearly 250,000 clones, around nine tenths being singletons. The specimen sequenced was peripheral blood. The receptors come from a woman aged 55-69 years who had recovered from COVID-19.

The V call is TRBV7-2, the J call TRBJ2-6; D not resolved. V was cut by 5 bases and J by 2 bases, with 13 bases left in between. Germline CDR1 reads SGHTA; CDR2 reads FQGNSA. The CDR3 runs 16 residues. The CDR3 sequence: CASSPRARTGANVLTF. In DNA, the CDR3 is TGTGCCAGCAGCCCCCGCGCGCGAACTGGGGCCAACGTCCTGACTTTC.

J is TRBJ2-5 and V is TRBV5-1; 8 bases are shared with TRBD1. The CDR3 is made up of 15 amino acids. The V and J ends lost 4 bases and 4 bases, in that order; junction bases with no gene match: 9. CDR1 is SGHRS, CDR2 YFSETQ, per germline. The CDR3: CASSGPTGVGETQYF. The CDR3 nucleotides are TGCGCCAGCAGCGGACCGACAGGGGTGGGAGAGACCCAGTACTTC.

The V call is TRBV2, the J call TRBJ2-3; TRBD1 matches 9 bases. Germline V lookup: CDR1 SNHLY, CDR2 FYNNEI. The junction had 3 bases not matched to a gene; V was cut back by 2 bases and J by 3 bases. CDR3 length: 15 residues. DNA of the CDR3: TGTGCCAGCAGTGAAATGACAGGGGGAACAGATACGCAGTATTTT. This gives the protein CASSEMTGGTDTQYF.

The chain is built from TRBV7-9 and TRBJ1-1; TRBD1 matches at 8 bases. The CDR3 spans 13 residues. Per germline, CDR1 SEHNR and CDR2 FQNEAQ (reference sequence). J was trimmed by 6 bases and V by 4 bases; bases with no gene match: 4. In nucleotides, the CDR3 is TGTGCCAGCAGCTCTACAGGGGGGCCTGAAGCTTTCTTT. The encoded protein is CASSSTGGPEAFF. Filled out from reference TRBV7-9 and TRBJ1-1, the complete variable domain reads DTGVSQNPRHKITKRGQNVTFRCDPISEHNRLYWYRQTLGQGPEFLTYFQNEAQLEKSRLLSDRFSAERPKGSFSTLEIQRTEQGDSAMYLCASSSTGGPEAFFGQGTRLTVV.

The gene calls are TRBV25-1 and TRBJ2-2; D possibly corresponds to TRBD1 (6 bases). Germline assignment: CDR1 MGHDK and CDR2 SYGVNS. V was shortened by 8 bases and J by 0 bases, with 13 bases between the two germline ends. CDR3 length: 15 residues. CDR3 nucleotides: TGTGCCAGCCGGGACACAATTACGAACACCGGGGAGCTGTTTTTT. This encodes CASRDTITNTGELFF. The full variable domain, rest sourced from reference TRBV25-1 and TRBJ2-2, is EADIYQTPRYLVIGTGKKITLECSQTMGHDKMYWYQQDPGMELHLIHYSYGVNSTEKGDLSSESTVSRIRTEHFPLTLESARPSHTSQYLCASRDTITNTGELFFGEGSRLTVL.

This chain links TRBV6-2 or TRBV6-3 with TRBJ2-7; 7 nucleotides match TRBD1. The CDR3 totals 14 residues. The V segment lost 5 bases and the J segment 2 bases; nucleotides outside the gene matches: 6. CDR1 and CDR2 (germline): MNHEY, SVGEGT. The CDR3 nucleotides read TGTGCCAGCAGTAAGCGACAGGGCACCTACGAGCAGTACTTC. This translates into CASSKRQGTYEQYF.

As for this clone: The same CDR3 can be traced to other DNA sequences in this sample. This chain links TRBV6-5 with TRBJ2-7; 9 bases align to TRBD1. After removal of 5 bases from V and 3 bases from J, the junction contained 5 bases not matched to a gene. CDR1 MNHEY and CDR2 SVGAGI come from the germline V gene. CDR3 length: 14 amino acids. The CDR3 DNA sequence: TGTGCCAGCAGTCCGCCGGGACAGGGCTACGAGCAGTACTTC. The encoded protein is CASSPPGQGYEQYF.

This clone was detected only once. Sequence at one end of the junction differs from germline and may be a read error. The chain has TRBV12-3 or TRBV12-4 and TRBJ2-1; TRBD2 matches 8 bases. This CDR3 contains 13 residues. The CDR3 sequence is CASSRGTRVGSVF. The CDR3 region has the DNA TGTGCCAGCAGTAGAGGGACTAGGGTTGGGTCAGTCTTC.

The genes are TRBV4-2 and TRBJ2-5; D is possibly TRBD2 (6 bases). The V end was cut by 1 base, the J end by 5 bases, with 17 bases between. CDR1 and CDR2 (germline): LGHNA, YNFKEQ. This CDR3 has 16 residues. The DNA of the CDR3 is TGTGCCAGCAGCCAAGGAGGGGCTGCGGGGTTGGAGACCCAGTACTTC. Its protein product is CASSQGGAAGLETQYF.

J is TRBJ1-6 and V is TRBV6-6, with a possible D match to TRBD1 (5 bases). CDR3 length: 16 residues. Trimming pared 6 bases from V and 0 bases from J, leaving 12 bases between. Looked up from germline, CDR1 is MNHNY and CDR2 is SVGAGI (reference sequence). As DNA, the CDR3 is TGTGCCAGCAGGGGACTACAGAGCTCCTATAATTCACCCCTCCACTTT. The encoded protein is CASRGLQSSYNSPLHF.

This clone has only a few counts. The V call is TRBV25-1, the J call TRBJ2-7; perhaps TRBD1 as D (5 bases). CDR1 is MGHDK, CDR2 SYGVNS, per germline. Trimming stripped 4 bases from V and 5 bases from J, with 15 bases between. The CDR3 covers 14 residues. CDR3 DNA: TGTGCCAGCAGTGGAGAGCAGGGCATCGACGAGCAGTACTTC. It specifies CASSGEQGIDEQYF.

The rearrangement links TRBV9 to TRBJ2-1; 13 bases match TRBD2. V dropped 0 bases and J dropped 7; count of bases not matched to a gene: 10. Germline CDR1 reads SGDLS; CDR2 reads YYNGEE. The CDR3 covers 18 residues. The CDR3 DNA reads as TGTGCCAGCAGCGTAGGAGGCGGGGGACTAGCGGGGTCAAATGAGCAGTTCTTC. Protein: CASSVGGGGLAGSNEQFF.

This clone turned up a few times. In nucleotides, the CDR3 is TGTGCCAGCAGCCGGACAGAGGGCTACGAGCAGTACTTC. This codes for CASSRTEGYEQYF. This sequence joins TRBV12-3 or TRBV12-4 and TRBJ2-7; TRBD1 is a possible D gene (6 bases). V was pared by 6 bases and J by 3 bases, with 12 bases between. This CDR3 has 13 amino acids.

This rearrangement joins TRBV15 to TRBJ2-3; D gene unclear. Germline-derived CDR1 and CDR2 are LNHNV and YYDKDF (reference sequence). The CDR3 contains 13 residues. The V and J ends lost 1 base and 3 bases respectively, with 5 bases between them. CDR3 amino acids: CATSRGATDTQYF. In DNA form, the CDR3 reads TGTGCCACCAGCAGAGGTGCGACAGATACGCAGTATTTT.

This clone has a single count. CDR3 nucleotides: TGCGCCAGCAGCTTAGCGTTGACAGGGGGGAACACTGAAGCTTTCTTT. Amino acid sequence: CASSLALTGGNTEAFF. This sequence joins TRBV5-1 and TRBJ1-1, with 9 bases that match TRBD1. Germline V gene sequence: CDR1 SGHRS, CDR2 YFSETQ. Trimming removed 2 bases from V and 1 base from J; junction bases left unmatched: 6. CDR3 length: 16 amino acids.

This chain joins TRBV5-1 and TRBJ1-5; D not resolved. Trimming took off 2 bases at V and 5 bases at J, with 11 bases between the two ends. The germline CDR1 and CDR2 sequences are SGHRS and YFSETQ. The CDR3 spans 14 residues. DNA of the CDR3: TGCGCCAGCAGCTTCGGCGGAGGAGATCAGCCCCAGCATTTT. Amino acid sequence: CASSFGGGDQPQHF.

This chain connects TRBV7-2 to TRBJ2-5; D is possibly TRBD2 (5 bases). Looked up from germline, CDR1 is SGHTA and CDR2 is FQGNSA. The CDR3 sequence is 17 residues long. Trimming shortened V by 2 bases and J by 5 bases, and 21 bases separated the two germline ends. CDR3 nucleotides: TGTGCCAGCAGCTTAAGCCTTGGACTTACCAGAGGGGAGACCCAGTACTTC. It specifies CASSLSLGLTRGETQYF.

This chain joins TRBV27 and TRBJ1-1, with a tentative D call TRBD1 (6 bases). Germline values: CDR1 MNHEY, CDR2 SMNVEV (reference sequence). Trimming took off 5 bases at V and 4 bases at J, with 14 bases between the two ends. The CDR3 has 14 amino acids. CDR3 DNA: TGTGCCAGCAGTCCATCAACAGGGCGCACTGAAGCTTTCTTT. This gives the protein CASSPSTGRTEAFF.

The chain recombines TRBV24-1 with TRBJ2-2, with D hard to call. The CDR3 has 14 amino acids. Trimming removed 5 bases from V and 5 bases from J, with 11 bases in between. From germline, CDR1 is KGHDR and CDR2 SFDVKD. CDR3 residues: CATSGRGLTGELFF. The CDR3 DNA reads TGTGCCACCAGTGGTAGAGGTTTGACCGGGGAGCTGTTTTTT.

The sample holds one count of this clone. This chain connects TRBV18 to TRBJ1-5; 7 nucleotides match TRBD1. V was pared by 3 bases and J by 7 bases, with 12 bases of the junction left unmatched. The CDR3 length is 16 residues. The V gene's germline CDR1 is KGHSH and CDR2 LQKENI. CDR3 protein: CASSPVPTGDGQPQHF. The DNA of the CDR3 is TGTGCCAGCTCACCCGTTCCCACAGGGGACGGGCAGCCCCAGCATTTT.

This chain's CDR3 is CASSFTSGGDYEQFF. The DNA of the CDR3 is TGCGCCAGCAGCTTCACTAGCGGGGGGGACTATGAGCAGTTCTTC. This chain links TRBV5-1 with TRBJ2-1; 13 nucleotides line up with TRBD2. Germline CDR1 reads SGHRS; CDR2 reads YFSETQ. The CDR3 length is 15 residues. V was clipped by 2 bases and J by 8 bases; unmatched bases: 4.

This clone appeared a single time. V is TRBV5-1 and J is TRBJ1-6; TRBD1 matches at 11 bases. The CDR3 sequence is 17 residues long. Trimming at V came to 0 bases and at J to 6 bases, leaving 5 bases not matched to a gene. Per germline, CDR1 SGHRS and CDR2 YFSETQ. The CDR3 bases are TGCGCCAGCAGCTTGGCCCCGGGACAGGGGGGTAATTCACCCCTCCACTTT. Translated: CASSLAPGQGGNSPLHF.

This chain links TRBV28 with TRBJ1-6, with no clear D. Deletions cut 6 bases from V and 4 bases from J, with 13 bases between. In germline, CDR1 is MDHEN, CDR2 SYDVKM. This CDR3 spans 15 amino acids. As DNA, the CDR3 is TGTGCCAGCAGCCCCTTACGGGATTATAATTCACCCCTCCACTTT. It yields the protein CASSPLRDYNSPLHF. Filled out from reference TRBV28 and TRBJ1-6, the complete variable domain reads DVKVTQSSRYLVKRTGEKVFLECVQDMDHENMFWYRQDPGLGLRLIYFSYDVKMKEKGDIPEGYSVSREKKERFSLILESASTNQTSMYLCASSPLRDYNSPLHFGNGTRLTVT.